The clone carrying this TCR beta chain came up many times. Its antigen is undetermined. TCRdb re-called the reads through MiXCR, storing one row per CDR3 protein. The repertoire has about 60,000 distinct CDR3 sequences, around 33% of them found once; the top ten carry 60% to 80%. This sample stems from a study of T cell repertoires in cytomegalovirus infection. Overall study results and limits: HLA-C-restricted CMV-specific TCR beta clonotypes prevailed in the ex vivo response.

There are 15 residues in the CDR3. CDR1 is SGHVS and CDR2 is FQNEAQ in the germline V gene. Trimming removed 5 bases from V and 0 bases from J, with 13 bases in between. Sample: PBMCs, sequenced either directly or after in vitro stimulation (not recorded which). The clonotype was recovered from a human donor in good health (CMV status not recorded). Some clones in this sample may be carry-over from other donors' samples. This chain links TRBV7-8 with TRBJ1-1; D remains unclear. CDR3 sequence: CASSASIRLNTEAFF. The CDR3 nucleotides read TGTGCCAGCAGCGCCTCAATCCGTTTGAACACTGAAGCTTTCTTT.